Below, one TCR beta chain is given with its context. What it binds is not known. Other DNA sequences in this sample translate to the same CDR3. This entry is derived from a study of radiotherapy plus CTLA-4 blockade in lung cancer. Whole-study context: Objective responses occurred in 15% to 20% of patients; 25% to 40% had disease control.

Germline CDR1 and CDR2: SGDLS and YYNGEE. This CDR3 comprises 15 residues. Between the trimmed V and J ends, which lost 0 bases and 2 bases, there was a span of 10 bases. Findings of the study overall: Radiotherapy was combined with ipilimumab, and tumor-derived TCR clones then expanded in blood. Early clonal dynamics of blood T cells, together with interferon-beta, were reported as the best response predictor.

Clones were sequenced by immunoSEQ multiplex PCR, and TCRdb holds only the in-frame ones, with some missing. The profile shows more than 95,000 clones, approximately 75% of them singletons. The sample consisted of peripheral blood, taken from a patient treated with radiotherapy plus ipilimumab. This clonotype was obtained from a human donor with non-small cell lung cancer who had a partial response to radiotherapy plus ipilimumab. Some clones in this sample may be carry-over from other donors' samples. This sequence joins TRBV9 and TRBJ2-3; D may be TRBD2 (5 bases). CDR3 sequence: CASSVEGLVTDTQYF. The DNA of the CDR3 is TGTGCCAGCAGCGTAGAAGGACTTGTCACAGATACGCAGTATTTT. The full variable domain, rest sourced from reference TRBV9 and TRBJ2-3, is DSGVTQTPKHLITATGQRVTLRCSPRSGDLSVYWYQQSLDQGLQFLIQYYNGEERAKGNILERFSAQQFPDLHSELNLSSLELGDSALYFCASSVEGLVTDTQYFGPGTRLTVL.